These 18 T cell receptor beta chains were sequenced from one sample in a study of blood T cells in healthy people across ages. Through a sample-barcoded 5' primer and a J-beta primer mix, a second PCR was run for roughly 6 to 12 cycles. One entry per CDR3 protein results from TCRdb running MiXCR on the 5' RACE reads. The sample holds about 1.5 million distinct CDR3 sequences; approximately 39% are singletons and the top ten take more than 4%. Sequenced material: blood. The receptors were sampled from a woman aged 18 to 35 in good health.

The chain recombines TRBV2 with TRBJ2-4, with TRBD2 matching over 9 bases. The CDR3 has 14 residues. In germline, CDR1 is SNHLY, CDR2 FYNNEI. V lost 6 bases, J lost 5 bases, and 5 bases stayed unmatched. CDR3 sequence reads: CASRTGLAENIQYF. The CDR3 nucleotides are TGTGCCAGCAGGACGGGACTAGCAGAAAACATTCAGTACTTC.

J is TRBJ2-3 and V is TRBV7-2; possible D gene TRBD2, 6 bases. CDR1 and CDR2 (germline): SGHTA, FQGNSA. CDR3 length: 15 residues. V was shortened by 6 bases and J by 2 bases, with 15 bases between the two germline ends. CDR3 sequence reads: CASRRPGLNTDTQYF. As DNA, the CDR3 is TGTGCCAGCAGGCGACCGGGACTTAACACAGATACGCAGTATTTT.

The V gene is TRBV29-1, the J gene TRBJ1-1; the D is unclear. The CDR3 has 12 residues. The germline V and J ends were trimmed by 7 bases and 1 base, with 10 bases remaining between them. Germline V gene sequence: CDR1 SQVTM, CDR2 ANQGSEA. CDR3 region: CSGTLGNTEAFF. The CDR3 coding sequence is TGCAGCGGGACGTTGGGGAACACTGAAGCTTTCTTT. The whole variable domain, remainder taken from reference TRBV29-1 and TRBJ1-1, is SAVISQKPSRDICQRGTSLTIQCQVDSQVTMMFWYRQQPGQSLTLIATANQGSEATYESGFVIDKFPISRPNLTFSTLTVSNMSPEDSSIYLCSGTLGNTEAFFGQGTRLTVV.

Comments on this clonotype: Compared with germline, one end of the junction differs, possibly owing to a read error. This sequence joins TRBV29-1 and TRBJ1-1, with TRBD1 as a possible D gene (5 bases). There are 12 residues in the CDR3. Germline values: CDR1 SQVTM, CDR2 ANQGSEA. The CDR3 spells CSVRQKNAEAFF. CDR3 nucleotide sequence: TGCAGCGTCCGACAGAAGAACGCTGAAGCTTTCTTT.

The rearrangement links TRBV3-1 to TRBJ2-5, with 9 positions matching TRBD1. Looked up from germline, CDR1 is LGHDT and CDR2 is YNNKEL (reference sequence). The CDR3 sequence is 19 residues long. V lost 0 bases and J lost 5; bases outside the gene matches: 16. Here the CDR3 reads CASSQDVGQGLFRFETQYF. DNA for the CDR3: TGTGCCAGCAGCCAAGATGTGGGACAGGGTCTTTTTCGATTTGAGACCCAGTACTTC.

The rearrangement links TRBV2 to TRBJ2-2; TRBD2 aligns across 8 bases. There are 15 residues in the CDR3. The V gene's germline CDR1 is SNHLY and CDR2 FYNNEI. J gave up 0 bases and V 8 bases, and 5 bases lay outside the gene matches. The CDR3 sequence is CASRTGLANTGELFF. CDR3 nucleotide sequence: TGTGCCAGCCGAACGGGACTAGCGAACACCGGGGAGCTGTTTTTT.

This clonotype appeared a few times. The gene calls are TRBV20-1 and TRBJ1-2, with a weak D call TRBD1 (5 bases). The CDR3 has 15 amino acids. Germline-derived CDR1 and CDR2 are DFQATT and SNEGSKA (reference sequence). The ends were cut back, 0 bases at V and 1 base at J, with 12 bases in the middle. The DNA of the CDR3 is TGCAGTGCTAGAGATCCGCGGGGGATTAACTATGGCTACACCTTC. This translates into CSARDPRGINYGYTF.

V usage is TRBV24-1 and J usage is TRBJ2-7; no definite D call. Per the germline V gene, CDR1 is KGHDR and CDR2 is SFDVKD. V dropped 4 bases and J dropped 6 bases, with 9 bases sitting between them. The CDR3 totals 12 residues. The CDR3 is CATSEGGAEQYF. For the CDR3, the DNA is TGTGCCACCAGTGAAGGTGGAGCCGAGCAGTACTTC.

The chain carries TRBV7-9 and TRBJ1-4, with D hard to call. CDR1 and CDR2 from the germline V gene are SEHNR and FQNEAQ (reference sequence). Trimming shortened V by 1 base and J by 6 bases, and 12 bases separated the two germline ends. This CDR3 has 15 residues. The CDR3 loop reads CASSLVGKFDEKLFF. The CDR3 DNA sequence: TGTGCCAGCAGCTTAGTGGGGAAGTTTGATGAAAAACTGTTTTTT.

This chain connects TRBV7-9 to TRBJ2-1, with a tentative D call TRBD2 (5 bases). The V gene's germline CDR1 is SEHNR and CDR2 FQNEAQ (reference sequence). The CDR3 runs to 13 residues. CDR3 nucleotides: TGTTCCTCCTGGGGAGTCCCCTCCTACGAGCAGTTCTTC. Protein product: CSSWGVPSYEQFF.

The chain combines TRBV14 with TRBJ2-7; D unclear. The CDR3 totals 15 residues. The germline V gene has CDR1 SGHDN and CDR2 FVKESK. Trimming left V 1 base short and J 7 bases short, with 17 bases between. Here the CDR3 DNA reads TGTGCCAGCAGCCAAGGGGTATGGACGCACAATGAGCAGTACTTC. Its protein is CASSQGVWTHNEQYF.

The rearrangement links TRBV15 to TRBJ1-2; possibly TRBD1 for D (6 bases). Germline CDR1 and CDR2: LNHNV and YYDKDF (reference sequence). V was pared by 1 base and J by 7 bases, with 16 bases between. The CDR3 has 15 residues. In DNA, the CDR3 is TGTGCCACCAGCAGAGTAGGGGGTTGGTCAACTGGCTACACCTTC. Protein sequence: CATSRVGGWSTGYTF.

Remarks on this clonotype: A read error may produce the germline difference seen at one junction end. The CDR3 nucleotides read TGTGACAGCAGCCGTGTGGGTCAGCCCCAGCATTTT. Encoded protein: CDSSRVGQPQHF. The V gene is TRBV7-2, the J gene TRBJ1-5; D is undetermined. Germline assignment: CDR1 SGHTA and CDR2 FQGNSA. CDR3 size: 12 residues.

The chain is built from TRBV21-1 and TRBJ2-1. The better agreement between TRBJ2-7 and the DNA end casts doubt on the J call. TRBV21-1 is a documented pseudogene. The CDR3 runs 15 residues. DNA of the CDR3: TGTGCCAGCAGCACCAGACACACACAAGCCAATGAGCAGTACTTC. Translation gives CASSTRHTQANEQYF.

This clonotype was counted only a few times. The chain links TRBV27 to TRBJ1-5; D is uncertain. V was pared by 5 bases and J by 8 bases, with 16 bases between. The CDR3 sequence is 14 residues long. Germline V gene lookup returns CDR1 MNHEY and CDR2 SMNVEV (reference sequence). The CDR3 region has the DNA TGTGCCAGCAGTACCAGCCTATGGGAAGAGCCCCAGCATTTT. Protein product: CASSTSLWEEPQHF.

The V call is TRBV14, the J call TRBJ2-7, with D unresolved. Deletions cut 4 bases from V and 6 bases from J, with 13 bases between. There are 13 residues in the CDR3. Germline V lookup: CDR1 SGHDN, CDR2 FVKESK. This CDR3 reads CASSPVGLVEQYF. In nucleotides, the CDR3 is TGTGCCAGCAGCCCCGTCGGGCTAGTCGAGCAGTACTTC.

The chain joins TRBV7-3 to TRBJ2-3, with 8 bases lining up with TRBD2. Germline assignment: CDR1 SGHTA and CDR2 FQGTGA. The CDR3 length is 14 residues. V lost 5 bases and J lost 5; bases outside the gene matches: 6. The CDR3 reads CASSAAGVVDTQYF. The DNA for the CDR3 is TGTGCCAGCAGCGCAGCGGGAGTGGTAGATACGCAGTATTTT.

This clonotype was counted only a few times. The CDR3 DNA reads as TGCGCCAGCAGCCCAGCACCCCAGAACACTGAAGCTTTCTTT. The encoded protein is CASSPAPQNTEAFF. V usage is TRBV5-1 and J usage is TRBJ1-1; no clear D. This CDR3 spans 14 amino acids. The V end lost 4 bases, the J end lost 1 base, and 11 bases lay between the germline ends. Germline CDR1 and CDR2: SGHRS and YFSETQ.